Below, 8 T cell receptor beta chains from the same sample are listed, as sequenced in a study of chemoradiotherapy in HPV16-positive cancers. The protocol was immunoSEQ multiplex PCR, while the TCRdb copy is restricted to in-frame clones and leaves out a portion. The sample includes about 12,000 clones, 72% of them seen just once. This specimen was collected from a patient who underwent chemoradiotherapy. These receptor sequences come from a human donor with HPV-associated anogenital cancer.

The rearrangement uses TRBV28 and TRBJ2-3, with D possibly being TRBD2 (7 bases). This CDR3 region has 15 residues. The germline gives CDR1 MDHEN, CDR2 SYDVKM. The V end lost 2 bases, the J end lost 5 bases, and 14 bases lay between the germline ends. CDR3 bases: TGTGCCAGCAGTTTAGGGGGGGGCCGAGGAGATACGCAGTATTTT. This encodes CASSLGGGRGDTQYF.

Judged by abundance, this clone is medium-sized (0.01 to 0.1%). V is TRBV13 and J is TRBJ2-3; D is possibly TRBD2 (5 bases). V lost 5 bases, J lost 1 base, and 16 bases lay in between. This CDR3 has 16 amino acids. From germline, CDR1 is PRHDT and CDR2 FYEKMQ (reference sequence). The CDR3, as DNA: TGTGCCAGCAGCCCCGGGGTAGCGCCACGCACAGATACGCAGTATTTT. It specifies CASSPGVAPRTDTQYF.

The gene calls are TRBV11-2 and TRBJ2-1; 9 positions match TRBD2. Germline CDR1 SGHAT, CDR2 FQNNGV. The CDR3 contains 15 residues. Trimming removed 7 bases from V and 7 bases from J; junction bases left unmatched: 11. CDR3 coding DNA: TGTGCCAGCATCCCGGGTAGCGGGAGTAGGAATGAGCAGTTCTTC. It encodes CASIPGSGSRNEQFF.

V gene TRBV29-1 combines with J gene TRBJ1-2; no clear D. The germline CDR1 and CDR2 sequences are SQVTM and ANQGSEA. Between the trimmed V and J ends, which lost 0 bases and 13 bases, there was a span of 3 bases. The CDR3 is 8 amino acids. In DNA, the CDR3 is TGCAGCGTTGAAGATTTCACCTTC. Its translation is CSVEDFTF.

This clone was counted between two and nine times. The chain combines TRBV19 with TRBJ1-1; TRBD1 might be the D (5 bases). V was shortened by 2 bases and J by 4 bases, with 11 bases between the two germline ends. This CDR3 contains 14 residues. Germline CDR1 reads LNHDA; CDR2 reads SQIVND (reference sequence). The CDR3 DNA reads TGTGCCAGTAGTATAAAGGGGTGGCTCACTGAAGCTTTCTTT. Protein: CASSIKGWLTEAFF.

The V and J genes are TRBV5-4 and TRBJ2-3, with D perhaps being TRBD1 or TRBD2 (6 bases each). The CDR3 length is 15 residues. The ends were cut back, 2 bases at V and 0 bases at J, with 10 bases in the middle. The germline gives CDR1 SGHNT, CDR2 YYREEE (reference sequence). The CDR3: CASSFGGTSTDTQYF. The CDR3 bases are TGTGCCAGCAGCTTTGGCGGGACAAGCACAGATACGCAGTATTTT.

The rearrangement joins TRBV23-1 to TRBJ2-7; D is ambiguous. TRBV23-1 belongs to the ORF category, with a function that is uncertain. V was shortened by 6 bases and J by 6 bases, with 12 bases between the two germline ends. There are 12 residues in the CDR3. CDR3 sequence (DNA): TGCGCCAGCAGCCAAGGTTCTCTCGAGCAGTACTTC. Its protein is CASSQGSLEQYF.

The chain joins TRBV5-8 to TRBJ2-3; a weak D match, TRBD2 (5 bases). The ends were cut back, 2 bases at V and 4 bases at J, with 17 bases in the middle. This CDR3 spans 16 amino acids. Germline values: CDR1 SGHTS, CDR2 YDEGEE. CDR3 coding DNA: TGTGCCAGCAGCTTTATAGTAGCATCCGGGGCAGATACGCAGTATTTT. Protein: CASSFIVASGADTQYF.